Each of the 21 T cell receptor beta chains below was sequenced from the same sample in a study of blood T cells in healthy people across ages. With a J-beta primer mix and a sample-barcoded 5' primer, a second PCR ran about 7 to 12 cycles. Each CDR3 protein is one row after TCRdb ran MiXCR on the 5' RACE reads. Among over 950,000 distinct CDR3 sequences listed, roughly two fifths were seen once. The material sequenced was blood. These receptor sequences come from a man between 18 and 29 years old in good health.

The chain uses TRBV4-3 and TRBJ1-1; 7 nucleotides line up with TRBD1. From germline, CDR1 is LGHNA and CDR2 YSLEER. This CDR3 spans 14 amino acids. After removal of 2 bases from V and 11 bases from J, the junction contained 11 bases not matched to a gene. The CDR3 loop is CASSQLRGTGAAFF. The CDR3 nucleotides read TGCGCCAGCAGCCAACTTCGGGGAACAGGGGCGGCTTTCTTT.

This clonotype was counted a few times. J is TRBJ1-4 and V is TRBV12-3 or TRBV12-4, with D possibly TRBD1 on 5 matching bases. This CDR3 comprises 14 residues. V was shortened by 6 bases and J by 5 bases, with 13 bases between the two germline ends. The CDR3 sequence is CASRTGTTNEKLFF. The DNA for the CDR3 is TGTGCCAGCAGAACTGGGACGACGAATGAAAAACTGTTTTTT.

The V gene is TRBV20-1, the J gene TRBJ2-2, with a possible D match to TRBD2 (5 bases). The germline V gene encodes CDR1 DFQATT and CDR2 SNEGSKA (reference sequence). V was cut by 4 bases and J by 6 bases, with 12 bases left in between. This CDR3 spans 13 amino acids. In nucleotides, the CDR3 is TGCAGTGCTAAGAAGGACGGGGCCGGGGAGCTGTTTTTT. Translated: CSAKKDGAGELFF.

This rearrangement joins TRBV29-1 to TRBJ1-2; 9 bases align to TRBD1. Trimming cost V 4 bases and J 4 bases; bases outside gene matches: 1. Germline CDR1 and CDR2: SQVTM and ANQGSEA. The CDR3 has 12 amino acids. The CDR3 here is CSVGGQGYGYTF. For the CDR3, the DNA is TGCAGCGTTGGGGGACAGGGCTATGGCTACACCTTC.

The genes are TRBV20-1 and TRBJ1-1; maybe TRBD1 (5 bases). V was cut by 5 bases and J by 3 bases, with 22 bases left in between. CDR1 DFQATT and CDR2 SNEGSKA come from the germline V gene (reference sequence). This CDR3 is 16 amino acids long. CDR3 sequence (DNA): TGCAGTGCTGGCCCGGGGGGGTACTTTGGGGACACTGAAGCTTTCTTT. Its translation is CSAGPGGYFGDTEAFF.

The rearrangement links TRBV20-1 to TRBJ1-2; tentatively, D is TRBD1 (6 bases). Trimming removed 5 bases from V and 3 bases from J, with 13 bases in between. Germline loops: CDR1 DFQATT, CDR2 SNEGSKA (reference sequence). The CDR3 length is 13 residues. This CDR3 reads CSAPETGDYGYTF. The CDR3 DNA sequence: TGCAGTGCTCCGGAGACAGGTGACTATGGCTACACCTTC.

J is TRBJ1-1 and V is TRBV29-1; 7 nucleotides match TRBD1. Germline values: CDR1 SQVTM, CDR2 ANQGSEA. The V segment lost 3 bases and the J segment 0 bases; nucleotides outside the gene matches: 4. This CDR3 is built from 14 residues. For the CDR3, the DNA is TGCAGCGTTGATAGGACAGGAATGAACACTGAAGCTTTCTTT. Protein: CSVDRTGMNTEAFF.

This chain uses TRBV5-1 with TRBJ2-1, with D possibly matching TRBD2 (7 bases). The closer fit of TRBJ2-7 to the DNA end suggests the J call may be wrong. CDR3 size: 16 residues. The germline V gene has CDR1 SGHRS and CDR2 YFSETQ. The CDR3 nucleotides are TGCGCCAGCAGCTTGCTAGGGGGGGCGGCCTACAATGAGCAGTACTTC. It translates to CASSLLGGAAYNEQYF.

A few counts support this clonotype. The rearrangement links TRBV29-1 to TRBJ2-3; TRBD1 is a possible D gene (6 bases). With 4 bases removed from V and 2 bases from J, the gap between germline ends came to 10 bases. CDR3 length: 13 amino acids. The germline CDR1 and CDR2 sequences are SQVTM and ANQGSEA. Here the CDR3 reads CSVGGRNTDTQYF. As DNA, the CDR3 is TGCAGCGTTGGGGGGCGGAACACAGATACGCAGTATTTT.

V is TRBV4-3 and J is TRBJ1-4, with a possible D match to TRBD1 (6 bases). In germline, CDR1 is LGHNA, CDR2 YSLEER. V lost 0 bases and J 0 bases, leaving 11 bases between the germline ends. The CDR3 is 17 amino acids. CDR3 nucleotides: TGCGCCAGCAGCCAAGAGAACAGGGCCCCAACTAATGAAAAACTGTTTTTT. Residues: CASSQENRAPTNEKLFF.

V and J are TRBV12-3 or TRBV12-4 and TRBJ1-4; TRBD1 matches 7 bases. The CDR3 is 15 residues long. The junction had 8 bases not matched to a gene; V was cut back by 5 bases and J by 5 bases. As DNA, the CDR3 is TGTGCCAGCAGTCTCTACAGGGGCCGAAATGAAAAACTGTTTTTT. It is translated as CASSLYRGRNEKLFF.

The rearrangement links TRBV14 to TRBJ2-1, with a weak D call TRBD2 (6 bases). This CDR3 has 15 amino acids. In germline, CDR1 is SGHDN, CDR2 FVKESK. V lost 4 bases and J lost 5, with 15 bases in between. The CDR3 loop reads CASSLGGYDHNEQFF. CDR3 bases: TGTGCCAGCAGCCTAGGAGGGTATGACCACAATGAGCAGTTCTTC. The full variable domain, in which reference TRBV14 and TRBJ2-1 provide the parts outside the CDR3, is EAGVTQFPSHSVIEKGQTVTLRCDPISGHDNLYWYRRVMGKEIKFLLHFVKESKQDESGMPNNRFLAERTGGTYSTLKVQPAELEDSGVYFCASSLGGYDHNEQFFGPGTRLTVL.

In its sample, this clonotype was seen a few times. The chain recombines TRBV9 with TRBJ2-1, with TRBD2 matching over 11 bases. The CDR3 loop spans 19 amino acids. Germline lookup yields CDR1 SGDLS and CDR2 YYNGEE. Trimming cost V 0 bases and J 7 bases; bases outside gene matches: 15. For the CDR3, the DNA is TGTGCCAGCAGCGTAGGAGTTAGCGGGGGGGCTAATGAGAGAAATGAGCAGTTCTTC. This encodes CASSVGVSGGANERNEQFF. Full variable domain (remainder filled in from reference TRBV9 and TRBJ2-1): DSGVTQTPKHLITATGQRVTLRCSPRSGDLSVYWYQQSLDQGLQFLIQYYNGEERAKGNILERFSAQQFPDLHSELNLSSLELGDSALYFCASSVGVSGGANERNEQFFGPGTRLTVL.

This clonotype was seen once. The chain carries TRBV20-1 and TRBJ1-4; tentative D call: TRBD1 (5 bases). Deletions cut 1 base from V and 7 bases from J, with 13 bases between. The CDR3 length is 14 residues. The V gene's germline CDR1 is DFQATT and CDR2 SNEGSKA (reference sequence). The CDR3 DNA follows: TGCAGTGCTAGAGTTGCGGGGGAGGGTGAAAAACTGTTTTTT. This encodes CSARVAGEGEKLFF.

The genes are TRBV4-3 and TRBJ2-1; 9 nucleotides line up with TRBD1. From germline, CDR1 is LGHNA and CDR2 YSLEER. Trimming took 0 bases from V and 3 from J; bases not matched to a gene: 6. This CDR3 contains 17 residues. The CDR3 sequence: CASSQDTGQGDYNEQFF. The DNA of the CDR3 is TGCGCCAGCAGCCAAGATACGGGACAGGGCGACTACAATGAGCAGTTCTTC.

This clonotype appeared once. V usage is TRBV7-9 and J usage is TRBJ2-1; D is unresolved. The CDR3 contains 14 residues. Between the trimmed V and J ends, which lost 2 bases and 6 bases, there was a span of 11 bases. CDR1 and CDR2 (germline): SEHNR, FQNEAQ (reference sequence). The CDR3 region has the DNA TGTGCCAGCAGCTTACCCCCAGGTACCAATGAGCAGTTCTTC. The encoded protein is CASSLPPGTNEQFF.

The gene calls are TRBV4-3 and TRBJ1-1; weak D call: TRBD1 (5 bases). CDR1 and CDR2 from the germline V gene are LGHNA and YSLEER. The CDR3 runs to 17 residues. The V and J ends lost 0 bases and 0 bases respectively, with 14 bases between them. The CDR3 protein is CASSQDPVGLMNTEAFF. The DNA for the CDR3 is TGCGCCAGCAGCCAAGATCCCGTGGGGCTTATGAACACTGAAGCTTTCTTT.

The CDR3 reads CSATQGLASPLHF. Written as DNA, the CDR3 is TGCAGTGCTACACAGGGGTTGGCTTCACCCCTCCACTTT. The chain couples TRBV20-1 to TRBJ1-6; TRBD1 aligns across 7 bases. Germline V lookup: CDR1 DFQATT, CDR2 SNEGSKA (reference sequence). The CDR3 is 13 amino acids. V was clipped by 4 bases and J by 9 bases; unmatched bases: 6.

This clonotype has more than one count but fewer than ten. V gene TRBV9 combines with J gene TRBJ2-1; D is uncertain. The V end lost 4 bases, the J end lost 6 bases, and 20 bases lay between the germline ends. There are 16 residues in the CDR3. The germline CDR1 and CDR2 sequences are SGDLS and YYNGEE. The CDR3 here is CASSPGFSHSGNEQFF. In DNA, the CDR3 is TGTGCCAGCAGCCCCGGGTTTTCCCATAGTGGCAATGAGCAGTTCTTC.

The table lists this clonotype with many counts. The chain has TRBV7-3 and TRBJ2-1; TRBD2 agrees at 7 bases. Looked up from germline, CDR1 is SGHTA and CDR2 is FQGTGA. V lost 1 base and J lost 7; bases outside the gene matches: 13. The CDR3 extends over 17 amino acids. CDR3 in DNA: TGTGCCAGCAGCTTAAAGGGCCGGTTGCTAGCGGTTAATGAGCAGTTCTTC. Translated: CASSLKGRLLAVNEQFF. The whole variable domain, filled in from reference TRBV7-3 and TRBJ2-1, reads GAGVSQTPSNKVTEKGKYVELRCDPISGHTALYWYRQSLGQGPEFLIYFQGTGAADDSGLPNDRFFAVRPEGSVSTLKIQRTERGDSAVYLCASSLKGRLLAVNEQFFGPGTRLTVL.

The chain has TRBV5-1 and TRBJ2-7; 9 nucleotides align to TRBD1. This CDR3 region has 17 residues. Per germline, CDR1 SGHRS and CDR2 YFSETQ. Trimming took 4 bases from V and 2 from J; bases not matched to a gene: 13. CDR3 amino acids: CASSPTPPDRGTYEQYF. DNA for the CDR3: TGCGCCAGCAGCCCCACCCCCCCGGACAGGGGAACCTACGAGCAGTACTTC.